The T cell receptor (beta chain) under discussion was sequenced for a study of shared clonotypes between healthy human individuals (dated by TCRdb to 2020 to 2021). Context from the whole study: A couple of women and a few men aged 18 to 49 years were included in the cohort. To increase sequencing depth and limit assay-specific biases, different laboratories used diverse techniques to prepare libraries and sequence TCR repertoires. The study deeply sequenced blood TCR repertoires of about five healthy adults to estimate repertoire size and the extent of clonotype sharing between individuals. Per donor, three plates each were used for CD4 naive and CD4 memory, two for CD8 naive, and one for CD8 memory. Between about 0.94 and 10 billion PBMCs per donor were obtained by leukapheresis.

The CDR3 holds 14 amino acids from the cysteine to the phenylalanine. Only CDR3 DNA remains: 42 bases, in frame from the first base. The germline V end is reduced by 3 bases and the J end by 5 bases; junction bases left unmatched: 3. Via the germline V gene, CDR1 is SQVTM and CDR2 ANQGSEA. Healthy HIV-negative adults with no recently reported acute infections or vaccinations were included as donors. Every donor was a Caucasian adult living in Nashville, Tennessee, USA. CD8 memory samples consisted of magnetically selected CD45RO+ cells combined with CCR7-negative CD45RA+ effector memory (TemRA) cells. Blood was collected by leukapheresis, and PBMCs were isolated by Ficoll-Histopaque density gradient centrifugation and then cryopreserved in liquid nitrogen vapor phase. Analytical flow cytometry was used to check the purity and quantity of every magnetically sorted T cell population. Genomic DNA was isolated from every sorted fraction and measured by UV absorbance on a Nanodrop 2000c.

General study outcomes and caveats: Sharing across a handful of donors was observed for approximately 5% of naive CD4, under 4% of naive CD8, 2% to 2.5% of memory CD4, and over 0.3% of memory CD8 clonotypes. Even with the large sequencing depth, rarefaction of the sorted-subset datasets indicated that sequencing was incomplete. Higher generation probabilities were observed for clonotypes shared by all four sorted-subset donors than for non-shared clonotypes. The genetic and exposure-history diversity represented was limited by the small number of donors. Pairwise subsampling led to the expectation that sequencing depth would affect the degree of clonotype sharing among donors. Only blood was sampled, and tissue TCR repertoires likely differ from those in blood. Larger estimated clonotype richness was generally found for naive subsets than for memory subsets.

Using the deep immunoSEQ assay, TCR CDR3 regions were amplified from genomic DNA by multiplex PCR. Extracted genomic DNA from each cell subset was distributed evenly across all wells of several immunoSEQ 96-well plates, and each plate was treated as a replicate. For sorted subsets, 150 to 250 ng of genomic DNA, equivalent to 25,000 to 30,000 T cell genomes, went into each replicate PCR. The purified libraries were quantified using a Qubit 3.0 fluorometer, sized with a Bioanalyzer 2100, and then quantified again using the KAPA Library Quantification kit. A separate single-read 150-cycle Illumina NextSeq 550 flow cell was used to sequence each immunoSEQ 96-well plate. As for the authors' bioinformatics: Because the immunoSEQ output included only junctional sequences and no quality scores, the filtering could not be the same as the filtering used for full-length reads. To assign V/J genes and CDR3, sequences were annotated using PyIR, a Python wrapper for IgBLAST v1.9, with IMGT germline references. Reads were filtered out if the reads had weak V/J assignments (E-value above 1e-6), no CDR3, stop codons, out-of-frame junctions, or ambiguous translated residues. A V3J clonotype was defined by an identical inferred V gene, J gene, and CDR3 amino acid sequence. To compute the percentage overlap between repertoires, the number of shared unique clonotypes was divided by the size of the smaller repertoire. Repertoire richness was assessed with RTK rarefaction, the Chao1 estimator, and Recon v2.1 estimates of unobserved clonotypes. OLGA was used to compute generation probabilities for all TCRbeta clonotypes that the gDNA method yielded from a few donors. The table was pulled from immuneACCESS by TCRdb, which kept in-frame rearrangements only. Such tables lose some clones; where checked, under half of the loss comes from unresolved V genes, and the rest has no known cause. That table furnishes V, J and clone size, whereas the DNA furnished D and trimming. In all, the sample holds under 130,000 clones, and 65% to 75% of those were seen once. Of the sample, approximately 25% is held by the ten largest clones.

A note on this clone: Its antigen is unknown. Base qualities are missing; no much larger clone stands one base away.

Sequencing input: memory CD8+ T cells sorted from blood. The cell subset or site label of this sample denotes: CD45RO+ cells pooled with CCR7-negative TemRA cells. The sequence is built from TRBV29-1 and TRBJ2-1, with 11 middle bases fitting TRBD1. This sequence was found in a woman aged 25 to 39 in good health. The sequenced DNA: TGCAGCGTTGATCGGACAGGGGGCAACAATGAGCAGTTCTTC. It codes for CSVDRTGGNNEQFF.